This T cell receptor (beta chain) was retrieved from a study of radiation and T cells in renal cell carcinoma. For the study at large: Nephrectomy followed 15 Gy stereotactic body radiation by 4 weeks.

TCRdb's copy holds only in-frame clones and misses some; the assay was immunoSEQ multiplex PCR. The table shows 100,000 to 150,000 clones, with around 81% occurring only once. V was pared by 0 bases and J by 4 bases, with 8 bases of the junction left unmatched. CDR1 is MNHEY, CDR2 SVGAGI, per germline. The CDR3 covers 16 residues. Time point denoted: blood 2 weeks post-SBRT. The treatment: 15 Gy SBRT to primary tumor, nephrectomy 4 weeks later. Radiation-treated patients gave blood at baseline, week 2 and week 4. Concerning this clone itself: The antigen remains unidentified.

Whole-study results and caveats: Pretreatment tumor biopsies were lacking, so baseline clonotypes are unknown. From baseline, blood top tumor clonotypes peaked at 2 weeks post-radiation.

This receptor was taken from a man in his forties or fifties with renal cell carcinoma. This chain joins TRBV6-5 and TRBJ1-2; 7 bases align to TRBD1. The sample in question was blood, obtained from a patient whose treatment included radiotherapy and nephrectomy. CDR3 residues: CASSYSYRTGSYGYTF. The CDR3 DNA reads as TGTGCCAGCAGTTACTCGTACCGGACAGGCAGCTATGGCTACACCTTC.